This TCR beta chain is from a study of T cell repertoires in cytomegalovirus infection. The wider study: Matching HLA type and CMV infection were both indicated by public TCR beta signatures. Findings of the study overall: Clonotypes of TCR beta that were HLA-C-restricted and CMV-specific dominated the ex vivo response. CMV carriers with the relevant HLA were identified by cumulative public TCR beta family frequency.

From germline, CDR1 is DFQATT and CDR2 SNEGSKA (reference sequence). This CDR3 spans 15 amino acids. V lost 6 bases to trimming and J lost 1 base, with 17 bases between them. Via MiXCR, TCRdb re-called the reads, giving one row per CDR3 protein. Among roughly 230,000 distinct CDR3 sequences, roughly 22% were seen once, and the ten largest hold 18%. Worth noting for this clonotype: Its antigen is not known.

The chain employs TRBV20-1 and TRBJ2-3; a possible D gene is TRBD1 (6 bases). Sequencing input: CD8+ T cells from PBMCs. This clonotype was sampled from a human donor in good health (CMV status not recorded). Some clones in this sample may be carry-over from other donors' samples. Written as DNA, the CDR3 is TGCAGTGCCTCGCCTTTCCGACAGGGCACAGATACGCAGTATTTT. Translated: CSASPFRQGTDTQYF.